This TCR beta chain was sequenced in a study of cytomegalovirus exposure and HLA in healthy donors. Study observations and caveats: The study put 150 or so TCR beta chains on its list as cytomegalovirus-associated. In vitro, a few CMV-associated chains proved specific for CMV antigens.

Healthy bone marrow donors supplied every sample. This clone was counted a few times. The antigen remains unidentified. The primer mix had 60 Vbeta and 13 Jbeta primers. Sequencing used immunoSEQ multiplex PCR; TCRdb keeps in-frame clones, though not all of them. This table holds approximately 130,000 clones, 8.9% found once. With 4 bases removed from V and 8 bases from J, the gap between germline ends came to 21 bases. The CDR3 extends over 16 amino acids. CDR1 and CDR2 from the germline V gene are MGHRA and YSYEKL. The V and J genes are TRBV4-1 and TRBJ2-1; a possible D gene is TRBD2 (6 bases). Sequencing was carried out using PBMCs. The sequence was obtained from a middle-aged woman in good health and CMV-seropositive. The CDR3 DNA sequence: TGCGCCAGCAGCCGAACCGGGACCGCCACGGGGGATGAGCAGTTCTTC. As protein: CASSRTGTATGDEQFF.